Reported below is one T cell receptor beta chain. The source of the sample is a study of blood T cell repertoires in COVID-19. Study-level information: Acute and convalescent COVID-19 specimens originated in the United States, Italy and Spain. Sample material is recorded as cDNA or gDNA derived from T cells, B-cell-depleted T cells, or PBMCs.

Study processing details: Quantification of nucleated cells was approximated via reference gene primer amplification. Sequencing was performed with immunoSEQ multiplex PCR; in TCRdb, only in-frame clones are kept and a portion is missing. D and trimming were read from the DNA, whereas the V and J calls and clone size are those reported in that table. Here the sample spans under 200,000 clones, about nine tenths being singletons. This CDR3 region has 18 residues. The junction had 9 bases not matched to a gene; V was cut back by 1 base and J by 7 bases. Germline V CDR1 and CDR2: SGHVS, FQNEAQ. The rearrangement uses TRBV7-8 and TRBJ1-6; TRBD1 matches 11 bases. The receptor comes from a man aged 18 to 29 with acute or convalescent COVID-19. The sequencing sample was made of peripheral blood. In DNA, the CDR3 is TGTGCCAGCAGCTTAGTATCTCCAGGGACAGGGGGAAATTCACCCCTCCACTTT. It translates to CASSLVSPGTGGNSPLHF. Based on the CDR3 plus reference TRBV7-8 and TRBJ1-6, the full variable domain is GAGVSQSPRYKVAKRGQDVALRCDPISGHVSLFWYQQALGQGPEFLTYFQNEAQLDKSGLPSDRFFAERPEGSVSTLKIQRTQQEDSAVYLCASSLVSPGTGGNSPLHFGNGTRLTVT.